This TCR beta chain is drawn from a study of chemoradiotherapy in HPV16-positive cancers. Study-wide context: Candidate HPV-specific clones and shared TCR motifs came from two HPV16-positive patients. General study results and limits: In HPV16-positive patients, HPV-responsive T-cell expansion tracked better recurrence-free survival. Only two HPV16-positive patients supplied the functional HPV-specificity definition.

Clones were sequenced by immunoSEQ multiplex PCR, and TCRdb holds only the in-frame ones, with some missing. The sample lists roughly 39,000 clones; 76% were seen once. Details on this clone: Its specificity is not known.

Germline V gene sequence: CDR1 SGHRS, CDR2 YFSETQ. This CDR3 comprises 14 residues. V was trimmed by 4 bases and J by 6 bases, leaving 17 bases between them. Sequences were derived from blood, sampled from a patient who underwent chemoradiotherapy. The TCR originated in a human donor with HPV-associated anogenital cancer. The chain couples TRBV5-1 to TRBJ2-7; TRBD2 might be the D (6 bases). CDR3 residues: CASSMTVPGVEQYF. CDR3 coding DNA: TGCGCCAGCAGCATGACAGTCCCGGGGGTCGAGCAGTACTTC.